Listed below are T cell receptor beta chains from one sample, sequenced in a study of shared clonotypes between healthy human individuals. The assay was immunoSEQ multiplex PCR, and TCRdb's table has in-frame clones only and misses some. The sample has about 480,000 clones, approximately 79% seen once. Sequenced sample: PBMCs. The receptors shown here come from a woman aged 40 to 49 in good health. Some clones in this sample may be carry-over from other donors' samples. CDR3s include the opening cysteine and the closing phenylalanine or tryptophan. The D gene is left open where the match is weak. Not every row has a clone size; where given, it reads once, few, many or a size class.

J gene | V gene | clone size | D gene | CDR3 protein | CDR3 DNA
TRBJ2-7 | TRBV18 | . | TRBD2 | CASSPSSGWSYEQYF | TGTGCCAGCTCACCATCTAGCGGGTGGTCCTACGAGCAGTACTTC
TRBJ2-1 | TRBV6-5 | . | . | CASSYSRGGNEQFF | TGTGCCAGCAGTTACTCGCGAGGGGGGAATGAGCAGTTCTTC
TRBJ2-3 | TRBV11-3 | . | TRBD2 | CASSRGVSGRSGQDTQYF | TGTGCCAGCAGTCGTGGAGTTAGCGGGAGATCCGGGCAAGATACGCAGTATTTT
TRBJ2-7 | TRBV28 | . | . | CASRAGFEQYF | TGTGCCAGCAGGGCAGGGTTCGAGCAGTACTTC
TRBJ1-4 | TRBV28 | once | . | CASSLRQANEKLFF | TGTGCCAGCAGTTTAAGACAGGCTAATGAAAAACTGTTTTTT
TRBJ2-2 | TRBV28 | . | . | CASSSTRDTPGELFF | TGTGCCAGCAGTAGCACCCGGGATACTCCCGGGGAGCTGTTTTTT
TRBJ1-2 | TRBV7-9 | few | . | CASSYTTEADGYTF | TGTGCCAGCAGCTACACGACAGAGGCGGACGGCTACACCTTC
TRBJ1-3 | TRBV7-6 | . | . | CASSLGIDSGNTIYF | TGTGCCAGCAGCTTAGGGATAGACTCTGGAAACACCATATATTTT
TRBJ1-2 | TRBV15 | . | . | CATSRGKDIVYGYTF | TGTGCCACCAGCAGAGGGAAGGACATCGTTTATGGCTACACCTTC
TRBJ1-2 | TRBV30 | once | . | CAWSVTGTNYGYTF | TGTGCCTGGAGTGTCACAGGAACTAACTATGGCTACACCTTC
TRBJ2-1 | TRBV6-6 | . | . | CASSPHIYNEQFF | TGTGCCAGCAGCCCGCACATCTACAATGAGCAGTTCTTC
TRBJ2-7 | TRBV5-4 | . | TRBD2 | CASSGELAGKGEQYF | TGTGCCAGCAGCGGGGAACTAGCGGGAAAAGGCGAGCAGTACTTC
TRBJ2-3 | TRBV5-4 | . | . | CASSLGGTSTDTQYF | TGTGCCAGCAGCTTGGGCGGAACTAGCACAGATACGCAGTATTTT
TRBJ2-1 | TRBV12-5 | . | . | CASGLSPWGSYNEQFF | TGTGCTAGTGGCTTGTCACCCTGGGGCTCCTACAATGAGCAGTTCTTC
TRBJ2-7 | TRBV9 | . | . | CASSVGAYTYEQYF | TGTGCCAGCAGCGTAGGAGCGTACACCTACGAGCAGTACTTC
TRBJ1-6 | TRBV25-1 | once | . | CASSGQPNSPLHF | TGTGCCAGCAGTGGTCAGCCAAATTCACCCCTCCACTTT
TRBJ2-1 | TRBV9 | . | . | CASSVSREQFF | TGTGCCAGCAGCGTAAGCCGTGAGCAGTTCTTC
TRBJ1-3 | TRBV2 | . | TRBD1 | CAKKDAGGTGNTIYF | TGTGCCAAGAAAGATGCAGGGGGCACTGGAAACACCATATATTTT
TRBJ1-4 | TRBV7-9 | . | . | CASSTGQGLALYEKLFF | TGTGCCAGCAGCACAGGGCAGGGGTTGGCGTTATACGAAAAACTGTTTTTT
TRBJ2-6 | TRBV7-2 | . | TRBD2 | CASSLLAGAGGANVLTF | TGTGCCAGCAGCTTACTAGCGGGAGCGGGTGGGGCCAACGTCCTGACTTTC
TRBJ1-2 | TRBV28 | once | . | CASSLPRVLYGYTF | TGTGCCAGCAGTTTACCCAGGGTACTATACGGCTACACCTTC
TRBJ2-1 | TRBV6-5 | . | . | CASSSTSYEQFF | TGTGCCAGCAGCTCAACTAGCTATGAGCAGTTCTTC
TRBJ2-5 | TRBV7-6 | . | . | CASSYNPDSLETQYF | TGTGCCAGCAGCTATAATCCAGACAGTTTGGAGACCCAGTACTTC
TRBJ2-7 | TRBV18 | . | . | CASSPPGSRGDHEQYF | TGTGCCAGCTCACCACCGGGATCTCGGGGAGACCACGAGCAGTACTTC
TRBJ2-7 | TRBV7-8 | once | . | CASRSLYEQYF | TGTGCCAGCAGAAGTCTCTACGAGCAGTACTTC
TRBJ1-2 | TRBV2 | . | . | CASSERVAGYTF | TGTGCCAGCAGTGAACGGGTGGCGGGCTACACCTTC
TRBJ1-3 | TRBV30 | . | . | CAWSNLSGNTIYF | TGTGCCTGGAGTAATCTCTCTGGAAACACCATATATTTT
TRBJ1-2 | TRBV7-9 | . | . | CASSQGYGYTF | TGTGCCAGCAGCCAGGGCTATGGCTACACCTTC
TRBJ1-1 | TRBV5-6 | . | TRBD1 | CASSLNRGRAEAFF | TGTGCCAGCAGCTTGAACAGGGGGAGGGCTGAAGCTTTCTTT
TRBJ2-7 | TRBV27 | . | . | CASSTRDSSIGNIYEQYF | TGTGCCAGCAGCACGCGGGACTCTTCAATTGGGAACATTTACGAGCAGTACTTC
TRBJ2-5 | TRBV4-2 | . | TRBD1 | CASSQGQIQETQYF | TGTGCCAGCAGCCAGGGACAGATCCAAGAGACCCAGTACTTC